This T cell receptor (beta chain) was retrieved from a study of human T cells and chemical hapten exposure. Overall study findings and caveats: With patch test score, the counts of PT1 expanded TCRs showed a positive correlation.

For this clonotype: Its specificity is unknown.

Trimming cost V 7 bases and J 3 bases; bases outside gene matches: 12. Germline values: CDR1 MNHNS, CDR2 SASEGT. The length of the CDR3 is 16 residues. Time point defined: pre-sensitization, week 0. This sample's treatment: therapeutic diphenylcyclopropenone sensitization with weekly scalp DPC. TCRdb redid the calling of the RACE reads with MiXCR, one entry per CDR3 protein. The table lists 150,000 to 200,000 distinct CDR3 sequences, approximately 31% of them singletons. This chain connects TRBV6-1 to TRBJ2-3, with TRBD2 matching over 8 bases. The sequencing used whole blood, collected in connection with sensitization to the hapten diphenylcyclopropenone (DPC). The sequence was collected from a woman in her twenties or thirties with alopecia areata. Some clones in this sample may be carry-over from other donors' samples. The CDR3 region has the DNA TGTGCCAGCACTCCCGGGATGGCGGGAGGAACAGATACGCAGTATTTT. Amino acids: CASTPGMAGGTDTQYF.